The 29 T cell receptor beta chains below come from one sample, sequenced in a study of T cell repertoires in cytomegalovirus infection (dated by TCRdb to between 2018 and 2021). No antigen has been assigned to these receptors. The data were produced on an Illumina HiSeq 1500. TCRdb itself trimmed the public reads at Q25 with fastp, ran MiXCR and retained productive beta chains. One record per CDR3 amino acid sequence lists the most common genes and DNA. Within this sample are a few hundred thousand distinct CDR3 sequences, with around two fifths of them counted one time only. 48% of the sample is in the top ten clones. The sample's treatment or condition, from its label and the paper: in vitro stimulation with specific CMV peptide epitopes to enrich CMV-specific T cells. The sequenced sample was cultured PBMCs, obtained from culture after CMV antigen stimulation. These receptors all stem from a human donor in good health (CMV status not recorded). Some clones in this sample may be carry-over from other donors' samples.

V usage is TRBV7-8 and J usage is TRBJ2-2, with D possibly called TRBD1 or TRBD2 (5 bases each). Trimming removed 8 bases from V and 5 bases from J, with 18 bases in between. Germline values: CDR1 SGHVS, CDR2 FQNEAQ. CDR3 length equals 15 residues. Written as DNA, the CDR3 is TGTGCCAGCTCCACTCCGGGACGCCCGACCGGGGAGCTGTTTTTT. It encodes CASSTPGRPTGELFF.

J is TRBJ2-3 and V is TRBV19; TRBD2 matches 9 bases. Germline CDR1 LNHDA, CDR2 SQIVND (reference sequence). Trimming removed 3 bases from V and 2 bases from J; junction bases left unmatched: 9. This CDR3 spans 17 amino acids. CDR3 residues: CASSILVAGENTDTQYF. CDR3 coding DNA: TGTGCCAGTAGTATCCTCGTAGCGGGGGAGAACACAGATACGCAGTATTTT. Full variable domain (rest looked up from reference TRBV19 and TRBJ2-3): DGGITQSPKYLFRKEGQNVTLSCEQNLNHDAMYWYRQDPGQGLRLIYYSQIVNDFQKGDIAEGYSVSREKKESFPLTVTSAQKNPTAFYLCASSILVAGENTDTQYFGPGTRLTVL.

The gene calls are TRBV4-2 and TRBJ1-4, with 9 bases lining up with TRBD1. The trim removed 5 bases at V and 7 bases at J, leaving 11 bases unmatched. This CDR3 has 16 residues. The V gene's germline CDR1 is LGHNA and CDR2 YNFKEQ. The CDR3 DNA reads as TGTGCCAGCAGCGCCCGGGGGGGGACAGGGAGTGAAAAACTGTTTTTT. Amino acid sequence: CASSARGGTGSEKLFF.

V usage is TRBV2 and J usage is TRBJ1-2; D is uncertain. Germline V CDR1 and CDR2: SNHLY, FYNNEI. V gave up 4 bases and J gave up 1 base, with 10 bases separating them. The CDR3 contains 14 residues. The CDR3 DNA reads as TGTGCCAGCAGTGGGATGGCGGATAACTATGGCTACACCTTC. Translating gives CASSGMADNYGYTF.

A few counts support this clonotype. The chain joins TRBV25-1 to TRBJ2-3; D perhaps matches TRBD1 (5 bases). This CDR3 comprises 14 residues. CDR1 and CDR2 from the germline V gene are MGHDK and SYGVNS. V lost 3 bases to trimming and J lost 2 bases, with 9 bases between them. The CDR3 bases are TGTGCCAGCAGTGACGTCAGGGTCACAGATACGCAGTATTTT. It codes for CASSDVRVTDTQYF.

The chain has TRBV11-2 and TRBJ2-3; unclear D gene. Germline values: CDR1 SGHAT, CDR2 FQNNGV. This CDR3 spans 12 amino acids. Trimming cost V 5 bases and J 6 bases, with 9 bases left between them. The CDR3 sequence: CASSAGLDTQYF. The CDR3 DNA sequence: TGTGCCAGCAGCGCCGGTCTGGATACGCAGTATTTT.

The chain carries TRBV7-2 and TRBJ1-5; no reliable D call. CDR3 length: 15 amino acids. V lost 5 bases and J lost 1, with 12 bases in between. The germline CDR1 and CDR2 sequences are SGHTA and FQGNSA. CDR3 sequence (DNA): TGTGCCAGCAGCCTTAGTGGCGTGAGCAATCAGCCCCAGCATTTT. Encoded protein: CASSLSGVSNQPQHF. The full variable domain, rest sourced from reference TRBV7-2 and TRBJ1-5, is GAGVSQSPSNKVTEKGKDVELRCDPISGHTALYWYRQSLGQGLEFLIYFQGNSAPDKSGLPSDRFSAERTGGSVSTLTIQRTQQEDSAVYLCASSLSGVSNQPQHFGDGTRLSIL.

The chain links TRBV7-8 to TRBJ2-1, with D possibly TRBD2 on 5 matching bases. Germline CDR1 reads SGHVS; CDR2 reads FQNEAQ. This CDR3 has 13 amino acids. V lost 1 base and J 9 bases, leaving 10 bases between the germline ends. The CDR3: CASSLGSSFEQFF. The CDR3, as DNA: TGTGCCAGCAGCTTAGGTTCTAGCTTTGAGCAGTTCTTC.

This CDR3 reads CASSTRVYGYTF. The CDR3 DNA is TGTGCCAGCAGTACCAGGGTATATGGCTACACCTTC. The genes are TRBV6-2 or TRBV6-3 and TRBJ1-2; possible D gene TRBD1, 5 bases. The V and J ends lost 5 bases and 5 bases respectively, with 9 bases between them. This CDR3 is 12 amino acids long. Germline V lookup: CDR1 MNHEY, CDR2 SVGEGT.

J is TRBJ2-2 and V is TRBV20-1, with 8 bases lining up with TRBD2. Germline loops: CDR1 DFQATT, CDR2 SNEGSKA (reference sequence). CDR3 length: 19 amino acids. Trimming cost V 0 bases and J 0 bases; bases outside gene matches: 12. The CDR3 DNA reads as TGCAGTGCTAGAGATTTTAAGGCGAGCGGGGGAGCGAACACCGGGGAGCTGTTTTTT. Protein sequence: CSARDFKASGGANTGELFF.

In this sample, this clonotype turned up a few times. This rearrangement joins TRBV7-8 to TRBJ2-2, with 7 bases lining up with TRBD2. V trimming: 8 bases; J trimming: 8 bases; junction bases outside the gene matches: 14. Germline assignment: CDR1 SGHVS and CDR2 FQNEAQ. The CDR3 has 15 residues. CDR3 region: CASFRGRAKMGELFF. The CDR3 DNA reads TGTGCCAGCTTTCGGGGGAGGGCCAAAATGGGGGAGCTGTTTTTT.

This chain joins TRBV10-3 and TRBJ2-3; 8 nucleotides match TRBD2. Germline CDR1 and CDR2: ENHRY and SYGVKD. The CDR3 sequence is 14 residues long. V was pared by 8 bases and J by 5 bases, with 9 bases of the junction left unmatched. The chain's CDR3 is CAIGVPGGQDTQYF. The CDR3 region has the DNA TGTGCCATCGGGGTCCCGGGGGGGCAAGATACGCAGTATTTT.

CDR3 bases: TGTGCCAGCAGCTGGGGCGCTCAAATGAACACTGAAGCTTTCTTT. This encodes CASSWGAQMNTEAFF. The chain recombines TRBV5-4 with TRBJ1-1, with a weak D call TRBD1 (5 bases). Trimming pared 3 bases from V and 0 bases from J, leaving 12 bases between. Germline CDR1 and CDR2: SGHNT and YYREEE (reference sequence). This CDR3 has 15 amino acids.

The chain recombines TRBV7-9 with TRBJ1-5; D is perhaps TRBD1 (6 bases). Germline V gene lookup returns CDR1 SEHNR and CDR2 FQNEAQ (reference sequence). The CDR3 is made up of 16 amino acids. Trimming removed 4 bases from V and 3 bases from J, with 16 bases in between. CDR3 DNA sequence: TGTGCCAGCAGCTCCTCAGACAGGTTCGCCAATCAGCCCCAGCATTTT. Its translation: CASSSSDRFANQPQHF.

In its sample, this clonotype was seen a few times. V usage is TRBV7-2 and J usage is TRBJ1-1; the match to TRBD1 covers 9 bases. CDR3 length equals 14 residues. V gave up 4 bases and J gave up 2 bases; unmatched junction bases: 2. In germline, CDR1 is SGHTA, CDR2 FQGNSA. The chain's CDR3 is CASSWDRDNTEAFF. As DNA, the CDR3 is TGTGCCAGCAGCTGGGACAGGGATAACACTGAAGCTTTCTTT.

The rearrangement joins TRBV12-3 or TRBV12-4 to TRBJ1-2; a possible D gene is TRBD1 (5 bases). CDR3 length: 14 residues. The V gene lost 6 bases and the J gene lost 10 bases, with 21 bases spanning the gap. Here the CDR3 reads CASRGDGRGATYTF. DNA of the CDR3: TGTGCCAGCAGGGGGGACGGTCGCGGGGCTACCTACACCTTC.

This clonotype was observed a handful of times. This rearrangement joins TRBV18 to TRBJ2-3; D is perhaps TRBD2 (7 bases). Germline values: CDR1 KGHSH, CDR2 LQKENI. The CDR3 runs to 16 residues. Trimming took 4 bases from V and 1 from J, leaving 15 bases between them. CDR3 DNA sequence: TGTGCCAGCTCACTGACGGGGGGCTCTCGCACAGATACGCAGTATTTT. It yields the protein CASSLTGGSRTDTQYF. The full variable domain, in which reference TRBV18 and TRBJ2-3 provide the parts outside the CDR3, is NAGVMQNPRHLVRRRGQEARLRCSPMKGHSHVYWYRQLPEEGLKFMVYLQKENIIDESGMPKERFSAEFPKEGPSILRIQQVVRGDSAAYFCASSLTGGSRTDTQYFGPGTRLTVL.

The CDR3 DNA follows: TGTGCCAGCAGCTTAGGGATAAGCACAGATACGCAGTATTTT. Translated, it gives CASSLGISTDTQYF. The chain links TRBV11-3 to TRBJ2-3; D is uncertain. The CDR3 consists of 14 residues. Trimming stripped 1 base from V and 0 bases from J, with 5 bases between. Looked up from germline, CDR1 is SGHNT and CDR2 is YENEEA.

This clonotype was found a few times. Here the CDR3 reads CASSKNGGRGETQYF. The CDR3 bases are TGTGCCAGCAGTAAGAACGGCGGTCGGGGAGAGACCCAGTACTTC. This sequence joins TRBV27 and TRBJ2-5; D may be TRBD2 (5 bases). Germline values: CDR1 MNHEY, CDR2 SMNVEV (reference sequence). The CDR3 is 15 amino acids. V shed 5 bases and J shed 4 bases, with 17 bases lying between them.

The CDR3 here is CASSEEIGTSYYGYTF. The DNA of the CDR3 is TGTGCCAGCAGTGAAGAAATAGGGACCTCGTACTATGGCTACACCTTC. The chain recombines TRBV6-1 with TRBJ1-2; D might be TRBD1 (5 bases). This CDR3 region has 16 residues. The V and J ends lost 1 base and 3 bases respectively, with 15 bases between them. CDR1 is MNHNS, CDR2 SASEGT, per germline.

The rearrangement joins TRBV20-1 to TRBJ2-2, with 7 bases aligning to TRBD1. The CDR3 extends over 14 amino acids. In germline, CDR1 is DFQATT, CDR2 SNEGSKA (reference sequence). Losses at the gene ends were 1 base for V and 6 bases for J; bases not matched to a gene: 5. The CDR3 reads CSARGQGYAGELFF. The CDR3 region has the DNA TGCAGTGCTAGAGGACAGGGCTACGCCGGGGAGCTGTTTTTT.

The rearrangement joins TRBV20-1 to TRBJ2-5; D may be TRBD2 (5 bases). V lost 3 bases to trimming and J lost 5 bases, with 13 bases between them. In germline, CDR1 is DFQATT, CDR2 SNEGSKA (reference sequence). The CDR3 extends over 13 amino acids. The CDR3 here is CSARTGVWETQYF. Written as DNA, the CDR3 is TGCAGTGCTAGGACCGGGGTGTGGGAGACCCAGTACTTC.

This clonotype was detected a few times. CDR3 loop: CASSYSRDRENEQFF. In DNA, the CDR3 is TGTGCCAGCAGTTACTCCCGAGACAGGGAGAATGAGCAGTTCTTC. This chain connects TRBV6-2 or TRBV6-3 to TRBJ2-1; 7 bases line up with TRBD1. V lost 0 bases to trimming and J lost 7 bases; unmatched junction nucleotides: 6. Germline-derived CDR1 and CDR2 are MNHEY and SVGEGT. The CDR3 has 15 amino acids.

The genes are TRBV25-1 and TRBJ1-1; no clear D gene. Deletions cut 3 bases from V and 1 base from J, with 9 bases between. This CDR3 has 14 amino acids. Germline CDR1 is MGHDK and CDR2 is SYGVNS. DNA of the CDR3: TGTGCCAGCAGTGATACGACGTCGAACACTGAAGCTTTCTTT. Translating gives CASSDTTSNTEAFF. The complete variable domain, with remaining parts taken from reference TRBV25-1 and TRBJ1-1, reads EADIYQTPRYLVIGTGKKITLECSQTMGHDKMYWYQQDPGMELHLIHYSYGVNSTEKGDLSSESTVSRIRTEHFPLTLESARPSHTSQYLCASSDTTSNTEAFFGQGTRLTVV.

The chain employs TRBV6-2 or TRBV6-3 and TRBJ2-2; a possible D gene is TRBD2 (6 bases). The ends were cut back, 2 bases at V and 5 bases at J, with 12 bases in the middle. Germline CDR1 is MNHEY and CDR2 is SVGEGT. The CDR3 spans 15 residues. DNA for the CDR3: TGTGCCAGCAGTTACAGTAGCGGCCCTACCGGGGAGCTGTTTTTT. The encoded protein is CASSYSSGPTGELFF.

The chain joins TRBV5-6 to TRBJ2-3, with TRBD2 identical over 8 bases. V shed 1 base, J shed 5 bases, and the junction held 6 bases outside the gene matches. The V gene's germline CDR1 is SGHDT and CDR2 YYEEEE. CDR3 length: 15 amino acids. CDR3 amino acids: CASSLTKRGQDTQYF. The CDR3 nucleotides read TGTGCCAGCAGCTTGACTAAGCGGGGGCAAGATACGCAGTATTTT.

V gene TRBV3-1 combines with J gene TRBJ2-3; 9 bases align to TRBD2. This CDR3 comprises 15 residues. Germline V gene sequence: CDR1 LGHDT, CDR2 YNNKEL (reference sequence). V lost 3 bases, J lost 6 bases, and 7 bases stayed unmatched. Here the CDR3 reads CASSQTIAGADTQYF. The DNA of the CDR3 is TGTGCCAGCAGCCAGACAATAGCGGGAGCGGATACGCAGTATTTT.

V is TRBV2 and J is TRBJ2-5; tentatively, D is TRBD1 or TRBD2 (5 bases each). Trimming removed 5 bases from V and 5 bases from J, with 12 bases in between. The germline V gene encodes CDR1 SNHLY and CDR2 FYNNEI. The CDR3 loop spans 13 amino acids. CDR3 loop: CASSTRDGETQYF. The CDR3 DNA follows: TGTGCCAGCAGTACCCGGGACGGGGAGACCCAGTACTTC.

The chain joins TRBV7-9 to TRBJ2-3; D ambiguous. CDR1 is SEHNR, CDR2 FQNEAQ, per germline (reference sequence). Trimming cost V 6 bases and J 1 base, with 8 bases left between them. The CDR3 contains 13 residues. CDR3 bases: TGTGCCAGCAGACCCCAGGGCACAGATACGCAGTATTTT. This sequence encodes CASRPQGTDTQYF.